This is a list of T cell receptor beta chains from one sample in a study of T cell responses to AZD1222 COVID-19 vaccine. Clones were sequenced by immunoSEQ multiplex PCR, and TCRdb holds only the in-frame ones, with some missing. The table includes about 150,000 clones, about 88% detected once. The material was peripheral blood, obtained on day 0 of AZD1222 vaccination. The receptor source for this set is an adult in good health. Each CDR3 is given with its conserved first and last residue. The D gene is left open where the match is weak. Clone size, where shown, is once, few, many, or a class for clones that have expanded.

d_call j_call clone_size v_call cdr3_nt cdr3_aa
NA TRBJ2-7 NA TRBV5-1 TGCGCCAGCTCGCGGGACGGGTACTCCTACGAGCAGTACTTC CASSRDGYSYEQYF
NA TRBJ2-7 NA TRBV7-8 TGTGCCAGCAGCTTATTAAGTACCTACGAGCAGTACTTC CASSLLSTYEQYF
NA TRBJ2-2 NA TRBV7-2 TGTGCCAGCAGCTTCTACACCGGGGAGCTGTTTTTT CASSFYTGELFF
NA TRBJ2-7 NA TRBV5-1 TGCGCCAGCAGCCGCCGGGACAACACCTACGAGCAGTACTTC CASSRRDNTYEQYF
NA TRBJ2-5 NA TRBV5-6 TGTGCCAGCAGCGCGACGGGACACCCAGAGACCCAGTACTTC CASSATGHPETQYF
NA TRBJ2-5 NA TRBV24-1 TGTGCCACGAGTGGCGTGGATAGGGGAGAGACCCAGTACTTC CATSGVDRGETQYF
TRBD2 TRBJ2-7 NA TRBV3-1/TRBV3-2 TGTGCCAGCAGCGGGAGGGCCCGGTCGTACGAGCAGTACTTC CASSGRARSYEQYF
NA TRBJ2-1 NA TRBV7-9 TGTGCCAGCAGCGAAGCAGACGAGCAGTTCTTC CASSEADEQFF
NA TRBJ1-6 NA TRBV12-1 TGTGCCAGCCCCATATCTGTACAAAGCTGTAACATTGTGGGGACAGGGCTGGTGACCCTCCACTTT CASPISVQSCNIVGTGLVTLHF
TRBD1 TRBJ2-2 NA TRBV7-2 TGTGCCAGCAGCTTAACCACAGGGGTTGGCGGGGAGCTGTTTTTT CASSLTTGVGGELFF
NA TRBJ1-5 NA TRBV6-5 TGTGCCAGCAGCCGGGTTGGGGGCGATCAGCCCCAGCATTTT CASSRVGGDQPQHF
NA TRBJ2-5 NA TRBV5-6 TGTGCCAGCCAAACAGTCGGTCAAGAGACCCAGTACTTC CASQTVGQETQYF
TRBD2 TRBJ2-7 once TRBV11-2 TGTGCCAGCAGCTCCCAATGGGGGACTAGCCAAAGGGAGCAGTACTTC CASSSQWGTSQREQYF
NA TRBJ1-1 NA TRBV7-9 TGTGCCAGCAGCTTAGTCGAGAACACTGAAGCTTTCTTT CASSLVENTEAFF
NA TRBJ2-1 NA TRBV27 TGTGCCATCAGTTCACTCAGGGGCAAGAATGAGCAGTTCTTC CAISSLRGKNEQFF
NA TRBJ2-4 NA TRBV30 TGTGCCTGGAGTGTAACTCCAAAAAACATTCAGTACTTC CAWSVTPKNIQYF
NA TRBJ1-2 NA TRBV19 TGTGCCAGTACAGGCACAGACTATGGCTACACCTTC CASTGTDYGYTF
NA TRBJ1-1 NA TRBV28 TGTGCCAGCAGTAACAGATTGAACACTGAAGCTTTCTTT CASSNRLNTEAFF
NA TRBJ1-1 NA TRBV20-1 TGCAGTGCTAGTCGGACAGATGAAGCTTTCTTT CSASRTDEAFF
NA TRBJ1-4 once TRBV7-3 TGTGCCAGCAGCCCCCGGGGATTGGGAAATGAAAAACTGTTTTTT CASSPRGLGNEKLFF
TRBD1 TRBJ1-2 once TRBV12-5 TGTGCTAGTGGTTTGGTACAGGGGGCCACTTTCGGCTACACCTTC CASGLVQGATFGYTF
NA TRBJ2-6 NA TRBV5-4 TGTGCCAGTGCAACCGGAGGGCCAGGGTTATCTGGGGCCAACGTCCTGACTTTC CASATGGPGLSGANVLTF
TRBD2 TRBJ2-3 NA TRBV9 TGTGCCAGCAGCCCCTGGGGAGGGGTTACAGATACGCAGTATTTT CASSPWGGVTDTQYF
TRBD2 TRBJ2-3 NA TRBV29-1 TGCAGCGCCCCGGGGGGACTAGCGCAGTATTTT CSAPGGLAQYF
NA TRBJ1-2 NA TRBV30 TGTGCCTGGAAAGGTGGGGACCGCGGGGGCTACACCTTC CAWKGGDRGGYTF
NA TRBJ1-2 NA TRBV28 TGTGCCAGCAGTTCTGGGAGGCGGGTAGGCTACACCTTC CASSSGRRVGYTF
NA TRBJ2-7 NA TRBV10-3 TGTGCCATCAGTGATTCGATCAGGGACGAGCAGTACTTC CAISDSIRDEQYF
NA TRBJ2-5 NA TRBV18 TGTGCCAGCTCACCGAGTACTCGATGGAAAGAGACCCAGTACTTC CASSPSTRWKETQYF
TRBD1 TRBJ1-1 once TRBV5-4 TGTGCCAGCAGCTTAAAACAGGGGTTTACGAACACTGAAGCTTTCTTT CASSLKQGFTNTEAFF
TRBD2 TRBJ2-3 NA TRBV7-9 TGTGCCAGCAGCTCCCCAACTAGCGGTTCAGATACGCAGTATTTT CASSSPTSGSDTQYF
TRBD1 TRBJ2-7 NA TRBV19 TGTGCCAGTAGCAAGGGACAGGGGTATTCCTACGAGCAGTACTTC CASSKGQGYSYEQYF
NA TRBJ1-5 NA TRBV24-1 TGTGCCACCAGTCCCTCCTACCAGGCCGGCAATCAGCCCCAGCATTTT CATSPSYQAGNQPQHF
TRBD2 TRBJ2-7 once TRBV30 TGTGCCTGGATCCGGCGGGGGGACCGCTTGAGAGAGCAGTACTTC CAWIRRGDRLREQYF
NA TRBJ1-3 once TRBV18 TGTGCCAGCTCACCAGACCTCAACTCTGGAAACACCATATATTTT CASSPDLNSGNTIYF
NA TRBJ1-1 NA TRBV28 TGTGCCAGCAGTTTAACTGCGTCGTGGGCTGAAGCTTTCTTT CASSLTASWAEAFF
TRBD1 TRBJ1-1 NA TRBV2 TGTGCCAGCAGACTACAGGGGATGAACACTGAAGCTTTCTTT CASRLQGMNTEAFF
TRBD1 TRBJ1-2 NA TRBV24-1 TGTGCCACCAGTGACCCTCGTCGGGGGACAGGTGGCTACACCTTC CATSDPRRGTGGYTF
NA TRBJ1-2 NA TRBV2 TGTGCCAGCAGTGGGGAAGGGGGGCCTGACTATGGCTACACCTTC CASSGEGGPDYGYTF
NA TRBJ2-2 NA TRBV9 TGTGCCAGCAGCGACGGCCCGGCCAGGCACGTCGGGGAGCTGTTTTTT CASSDGPARHVGELFF
NA TRBJ1-1 NA TRBV3-1/TRBV3-2 TGTGCCAGCAGCCTCTCCTGGTCAAACACTGAAGCTTTCTTT CASSLSWSNTEAFF
NA TRBJ2-1 NA TRBV4-1 TGCGCCAGCAGCCAAGATCGGGGGCCCTACAATGAGCAGTTCTTC CASSQDRGPYNEQFF
TRBD1 TRBJ2-7 NA TRBV30 TGTGCCTGGGGCATCGGGACAGGGGACTACGAGCAGTACTTC CAWGIGTGDYEQYF
NA TRBJ2-1 NA TRBV9 TGTGCCAGCAGCGTAACAGCTAGCTCCTACAATGAGCAGTTCTTC CASSVTASSYNEQFF
TRBD2 TRBJ2-7 few TRBV12-3/TRBV12-4 TGTGCCAGCAGTTTAAGCGCTAGCGGGGTCGTGTACTTC CASSLSASGVVYF
TRBD1 TRBJ1-5 NA TRBV24-1 TGTGCCACCAGTGAACAGGGGGCTTTTCAGCCCCAGCATTTT CATSEQGAFQPQHF
NA TRBJ1-3 NA TRBV14 TGTGCCAGCAGCCTGAGGACCTTCGGAAACACCATATATTTT CASSLRTFGNTIYF
TRBD1 TRBJ1-1 NA TRBV7-2 TGTGCCAGCAGAATACAGGGGGCCACTGAAGCTTTCTTT CASRIQGATEAFF
TRBD2 TRBJ2-3 NA TRBV6-5 TGTGCCAGCAGTTACTCTGGCGGGGGGGGTACAGATACGCAGTATTTT CASSYSGGGGTDTQYF
NA TRBJ1-5 NA TRBV12-1 TGTGCCAGCAGCTTTGCGAAAATATGGGACCACTCCAATCAGCCCCAGCATTTT CASSFAKIWDHSNQPQHF
TRBD1 TRBJ1-4 NA TRBV12-5 TGTGCTAGTGCCCGGGACAGAGTCAATGAAAAACTGTTTTTT CASARDRVNEKLFF
NA TRBJ2-1 NA TRBV11-2 TGTGCCAGCAGCGTAGGTGTAGGGAACTACAATGAGCAGTTCTTC CASSVGVGNYNEQFF
NA TRBJ2-1 NA TRBV5-1 TGCGCCAGCAGCTATCAGAATTTGGATGAGCAGTTCTTC CASSYQNLDEQFF
NA TRBJ1-1 NA TRBV20-1 TGCAGTGTAGGCTGGGGAACTGAAGCTTTCTTT CSVGWGTEAFF
NA TRBJ1-4 NA TRBV6-5 TGTGCCAGCAGTTACGCCGGGGGGGCTAATGAAAAACTGTTTTTT CASSYAGGANEKLFF